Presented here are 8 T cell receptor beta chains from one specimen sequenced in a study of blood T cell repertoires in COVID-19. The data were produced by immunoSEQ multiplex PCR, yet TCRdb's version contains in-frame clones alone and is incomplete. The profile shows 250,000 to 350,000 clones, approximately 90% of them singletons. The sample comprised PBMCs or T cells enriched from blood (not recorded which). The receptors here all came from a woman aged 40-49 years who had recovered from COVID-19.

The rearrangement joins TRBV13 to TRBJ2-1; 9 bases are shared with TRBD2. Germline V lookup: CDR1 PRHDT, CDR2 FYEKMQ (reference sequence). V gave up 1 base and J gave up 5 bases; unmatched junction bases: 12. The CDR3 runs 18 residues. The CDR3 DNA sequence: TGTGCCAGCAGCTTAGCCCGAGCTAGCGGGACTATCAACAATGAGCAGTTCTTC. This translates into CASSLARASGTINNEQFF.

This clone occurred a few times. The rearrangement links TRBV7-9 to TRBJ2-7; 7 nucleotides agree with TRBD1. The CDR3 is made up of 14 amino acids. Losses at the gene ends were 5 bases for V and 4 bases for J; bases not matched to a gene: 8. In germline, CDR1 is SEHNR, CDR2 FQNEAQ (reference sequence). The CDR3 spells CASSPGTADYEQYF. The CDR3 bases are TGTGCCAGCAGCCCCGGGACAGCAGATTACGAGCAGTACTTC.

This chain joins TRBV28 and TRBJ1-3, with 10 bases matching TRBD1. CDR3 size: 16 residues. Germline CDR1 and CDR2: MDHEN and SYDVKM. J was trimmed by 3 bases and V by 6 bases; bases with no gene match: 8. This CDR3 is CASSITGTGVGNTIYF. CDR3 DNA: TGTGCCAGCAGCATCACCGGGACAGGGGTTGGAAACACCATATATTTT. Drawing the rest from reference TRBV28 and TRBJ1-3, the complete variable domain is DVKVTQSSRYLVKRTGEKVFLECVQDMDHENMFWYRQDPGLGLRLIYFSYDVKMKEKGDIPEGYSVSREKKERFSLILESASTNQTSMYLCASSITGTGVGNTIYFGEGSWLTVV.

Here the CDR3 DNA reads TGTGCCACCAGCAGAGATCTTTTGGGGACAGGGTCCGAAAAACTGTTTTTT. Amino acids: CATSRDLLGTGSEKLFF. The J gene is TRBJ1-4, the V gene TRBV15; 9 nucleotides match TRBD1. This CDR3 is built from 17 residues. The junction had 10 bases not matched to a gene; V was cut back by 0 bases and J by 8 bases. Germline assignment: CDR1 LNHNV and CDR2 YYDKDF (reference sequence).

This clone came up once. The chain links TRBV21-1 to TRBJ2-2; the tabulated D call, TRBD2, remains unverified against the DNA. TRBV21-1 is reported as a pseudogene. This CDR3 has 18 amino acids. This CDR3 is CASSPGLAGSDCTGELFF. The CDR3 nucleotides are TGTGCCAGCAGCCCAGGACTAGCGGGAAGTGATTGTACCGGGGAGCTGTTTTTT.

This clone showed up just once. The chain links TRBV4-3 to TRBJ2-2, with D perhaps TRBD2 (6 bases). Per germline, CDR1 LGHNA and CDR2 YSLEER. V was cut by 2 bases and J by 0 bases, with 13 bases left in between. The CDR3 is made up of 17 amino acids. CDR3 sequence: CASSQIAVQTNTGELFF. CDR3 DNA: TGCGCCAGCAGCCAAATAGCGGTGCAGACGAACACCGGGGAGCTGTTTTTT.

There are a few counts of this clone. The CDR3 spells CASSFDGLNYGYTF. CDR3 nucleotides: TGCGCCAGCAGCTTTGATGGGCTCAACTATGGCTACACCTTC. The chain joins TRBV5-1 to TRBJ1-2, with D unresolved. The ends were cut back, 2 bases at V and 2 bases at J, with 10 bases in the middle. Germline V gene data show CDR1 as SGHRS and CDR2 as YFSETQ. CDR3 length: 14 residues.

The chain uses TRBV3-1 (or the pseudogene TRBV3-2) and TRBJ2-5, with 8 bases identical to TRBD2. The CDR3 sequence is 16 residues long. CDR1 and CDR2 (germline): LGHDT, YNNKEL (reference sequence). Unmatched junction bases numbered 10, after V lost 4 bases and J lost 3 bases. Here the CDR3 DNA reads TGTGCCAGCAGCCTGACAGCGGGAGAAGGGGAAGAGACCCAGTACTTC. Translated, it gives CASSLTAGEGEETQYF.